This T cell receptor beta chain comes out of a study of T cells in Graves' hyperthyroidism and ophthalmopathy. On this clonotype: Antigen unknown.

These patients, aged 18 to 65, had recently diagnosed hyperthyroidism lasting under 2 months. Uncontrolled infection, other autoimmune disease, pregnancy and lactation each barred patients from inclusion. Thyroid ultrasound, orbital computed tomography, clinical symptoms, and serum thyroxine and TRAb underpinned diagnoses. Study-wide findings and caveats: The blood repertoire included most of the expanded thyroid clonotypes above 0.001.

Germline CDR1 reads SGHKS; CDR2 reads YYEKEE (reference sequence). The CDR3 runs 14 residues. Between the trimmed V and J ends, which lost 4 bases and 3 bases, there was a span of 10 bases. Amplification of TCR beta CDR3 regions used RNA as the template. Primed by the HTBI set, a first-round RT-PCR was run on the TCR CDR3. A single record per CDR3 protein comes from TCRdb applying MiXCR to the multiplex PCR reads. The sample gives approximately 600,000 distinct CDR3 sequences, about 16% of which show up once; approximately 3.8% is in the top ten. The chain carries TRBV5-5 and TRBJ2-2; D remains unclear. Sequenced material: blood. This receptor was obtained from a woman under 40 with Graves' hyperthyroidism. The CDR3 DNA is TGTGCCAGCAGCCACCGCATGCACACCGGGGAGCTGTTTTTT. Amino acid sequence: CASSHRMHTGELFF. The variable domain in full, completed from reference TRBV5-5 and TRBJ2-2, reads DAGVTQSPTHLIKTRGQQVTLRCSPISGHKSVSWYQQVLGQGPQFIFQYYEKEERGRGNFPDRFSARQFPNYSSELNVNALLLGDSALYLCASSHRMHTGELFFGEGSRLTVL.